The rows below give T cell receptor beta chains drawn from one sample of a study of OX40 agonist ivuxolimab in advanced cancers. The protocol was immunoSEQ multiplex PCR, while the TCRdb copy is restricted to in-frame clones and leaves out a portion. The sample includes tens of thousands of clones, roughly 90% seen only once; the top ten take approximately 4.6%. Sequenced material: CD4+ or CD8+ T cells sorted from blood, taken in a trial of the OX40 agonist ivuxolimab. These receptors all come from an adult with an advanced solid tumor such as melanoma, head and neck, liver or kidney cancer. Both conserved end residues are part of each CDR3. Fields, in order: D gene, J gene, clone size, V gene, CDR3 protein, CDR3 DNA. A D gene is named only where the DNA matches it firmly. The listing skips clone size in some rows; elsewhere it reads once, few, many or a size class.

TRBD2	TRBJ2-5	.	TRBV19	CASSSGTSGQTQYF	TGTGCCAGTAGTTCTGGGACTAGCGGTCAGACCCAGTACTTC
TRBD1	TRBJ1-1	.	TRBV28	CASIRGQGAEAFF	TGTGCCAGCATCCGGGGACAGGGGGCTGAAGCTTTCTTT
.	TRBJ1-2	.	TRBV6-1	CASSDTQSYGYTF	TGTGCCAGCAGTGACACACAGAGCTATGGCTACACCTTC
.	TRBJ2-2	.	TRBV7-9	CASKHDPNTGELFF	TGTGCCAGCAAACACGACCCGAACACCGGGGAGCTGTTTTTT
.	TRBJ2-7	.	TRBV27	CASKFRADTSYEQYF	TGTGCCAGCAAGTTCCGGGCGGACACGTCCTACGAGCAGTACTTC
TRBD1	TRBJ1-4	few	TRBV11-1	CASSPGQGAIGNEKLFF	TGTGCCAGCAGCCCGGGACAGGGGGCTATAGGGAATGAAAAACTGTTTTTT
.	TRBJ2-2	.	TRBV5-1	CASSVQGSGELFF	TGCGCCAGCAGCGTGCAGGGTTCCGGGGAGCTGTTTTTT
TRBD2	TRBJ2-1	.	TRBV13	CASSLAGAYNEQFF	TGTGCCAGCAGCCTAGCGGGAGCCTACAATGAGCAGTTCTTC
.	TRBJ2-7	.	TRBV27	CASSLLGETYEQYF	TGTGCCAGCAGTTTGTTAGGTGAGACCTACGAGCAGTACTTC
TRBD1	TRBJ2-2	.	TRBV23-1	CASSQGTGSTGELFF	TGCGCCAGCAGTCAGGGGACAGGGTCCACCGGGGAGCTGTTTTTT
.	TRBJ1-1	.	TRBV11-2	CASSLNWGGGNTEAFF	TGTGCCAGCAGCTTAAATTGGGGCGGCGGGAACACTGAAGCTTTCTTT
TRBD2	TRBJ2-7	.	TRBV7-2	CASSLAAGGSYEQYF	TGTGCCAGCAGCTTAGCTGCGGGGGGCTCCTACGAGCAGTACTTC
.	TRBJ1-1	.	TRBV18	CASSPPAGNTEAFF	TGTGCCAGCTCACCACCGGCGGGGAACACTGAAGCTTTCTTT
.	TRBJ1-2	.	TRBV28	CASSLSEPYGYTF	TGTGCCAGCAGTTTATCAGAGCCCTATGGCTACACCTTC
TRBD1	TRBJ2-7	.	TRBV13	CASSYRTGGYEQYF	TGTGCCAGCAGCTACAGGACAGGGGGCTACGAGCAGTACTTC
TRBD2	TRBJ2-5	.	TRBV13	CASSQRGVVETQYF	TGTGCCAGCAGCCAACGGGGGGTCGTTGAGACCCAGTACTTC
TRBD1	TRBJ1-1	once	TRBV5-8	CASSSDRTTEAFF	TGTGCCAGCAGCTCGGACAGGACGACTGAAGCTTTCTTT
TRBD1	TRBJ1-1	once	TRBV6-4	CASSVTGGGTEAFF	TGTGCCAGCAGTGTTACAGGGGGAGGCACTGAAGCTTTCTTT
TRBD2	TRBJ2-3	.	TRBV5-1	CASSLGSSGGRDTQYF	TGCGCCAGCAGCTTGGGATCTAGCGGGGGGAGGGATACGCAGTATTTT
.	TRBJ2-4	.	TRBV29-1	CSATGLNIQYF	TGCAGCGCAACCGGCTTAAACATTCAGTACTTC
.	TRBJ2-5	few	TRBV2	CASSGDIYETQYF	TGTGCCAGCAGTGGGGACATTTATGAGACCCAGTACTTC
TRBD2	TRBJ2-3	.	TRBV11-3	CASSVSGGRTDTQYF	TGTGCCAGCAGCGTCAGCGGGGGCCGCACAGATACGCAGTATTTT
TRBD2	TRBJ2-7	.	TRBV9	CASSPIGGVSSEQYF	TGTGCCAGCAGCCCGATCGGGGGGGTGTCCTCCGAGCAGTACTTC